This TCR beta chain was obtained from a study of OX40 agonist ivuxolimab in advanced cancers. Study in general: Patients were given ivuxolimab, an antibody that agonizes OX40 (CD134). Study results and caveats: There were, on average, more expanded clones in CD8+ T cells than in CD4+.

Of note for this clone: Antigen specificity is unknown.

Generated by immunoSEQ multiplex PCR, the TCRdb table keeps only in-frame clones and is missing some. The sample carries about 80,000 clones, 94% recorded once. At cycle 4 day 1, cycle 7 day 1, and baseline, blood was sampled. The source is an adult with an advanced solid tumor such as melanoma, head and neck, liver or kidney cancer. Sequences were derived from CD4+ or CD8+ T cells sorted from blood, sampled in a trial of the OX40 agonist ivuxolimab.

The CDR3 DNA is TGTGCCTGGATTTCGCGGGACACCCCCTCCAGAGCGAACACCGGGGAGCTGTTTTTT. This encodes CAWISRDTPSRANTGELFF. J is TRBJ2-2 and V is TRBV30; D may match TRBD1 or TRBD2 (6 bases each). CDR1 is GTSNPN and CDR2 is SVGIG in the germline V gene (reference sequence). Trimming pared 4 bases from V and 0 bases from J, leaving 24 bases between. The CDR3 has 19 residues. Variable domain in full (rest from reference TRBV30 and TRBJ2-2): SQTIHQWPATLVQPVGSPLSLECTVEGTSNPNLYWYRQAAGRGLQLLFYSVGIGQISSEVPQNLSASRPQDRQFILSSKKLLLSDSGFYLCAWISRDTPSRANTGELFFGEGSRLTVL.